This record concerns one T cell receptor (beta chain) sequence. The target antigen is unknown. This record comes from a study of T cells expressing NK-cell markers. Study-wide results and limits: The CD3+CD56-NKG2C+ fraction was also led by these clonotypes in a handful of donors.

TCRdb reprocessed the 5' RACE reads and keeps a single row for each CDR3 protein, giving no DNA. The sample data list hundreds of thousands of distinct CDR3 sequences. Germline V gives CDR1 SGHRS, CDR2 YFSETQ. This CDR3 is 17 amino acids long. The rearrangement joins TRBV5-1 to TRBJ2-3; TCRdb proposes TRBD1, but this gene call is untestable without DNA. The clonotype was recovered from a woman aged 18 to 69 in good health. The sequenced sample consisted of blood T cells: a sorted CD56 or NKG2C T cell subset, CD4+ or CD8+ T cells, or bulk PBMC T cells (not recorded which). The CDR3 reads CASSPGGGGSYTDTQYF.